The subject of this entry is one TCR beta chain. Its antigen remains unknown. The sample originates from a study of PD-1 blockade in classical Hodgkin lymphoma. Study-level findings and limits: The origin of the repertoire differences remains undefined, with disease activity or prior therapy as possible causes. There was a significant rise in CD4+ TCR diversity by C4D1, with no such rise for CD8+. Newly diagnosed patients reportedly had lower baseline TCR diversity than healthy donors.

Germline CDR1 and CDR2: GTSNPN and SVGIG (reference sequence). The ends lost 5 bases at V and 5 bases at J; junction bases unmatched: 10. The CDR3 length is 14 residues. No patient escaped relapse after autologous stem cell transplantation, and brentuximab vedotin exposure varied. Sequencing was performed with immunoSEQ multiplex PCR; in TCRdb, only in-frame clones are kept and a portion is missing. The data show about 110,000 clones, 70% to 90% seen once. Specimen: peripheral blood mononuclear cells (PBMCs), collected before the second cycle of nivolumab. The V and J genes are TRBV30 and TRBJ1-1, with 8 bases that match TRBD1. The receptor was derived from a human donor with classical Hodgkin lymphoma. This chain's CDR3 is CAWGAGGSRTEAFF. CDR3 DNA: TGTGCCTGGGGGGCAGGGGGCTCTAGGACTGAAGCTTTCTTT.